Each of the 27 T cell receptor beta chains below was sequenced from the same sample in a study of PD-L1 blockade in urothelial cancer. Assay: immunoSEQ multiplex PCR; the TCRdb copy retains only in-frame clones and omits some. The sample holds around 93,000 clones, over 80% seen once. Regarding time point: peripheral blood 6 weeks after treatment start. The input for sequencing was PBMCs, taken around atezolizumab (anti-PD-L1) treatment. These receptor sequences come from a man aged 65 to 85 with urothelial cancer.

J is TRBJ2-2 and V is TRBV5-8, with D perhaps matching TRBD1 (5 bases). V shed 4 bases and J shed 3 bases, with 7 bases lying between them. Germline V gives CDR1 SGHTS, CDR2 YDEGEE. The CDR3 covers 13 residues. The CDR3 bases are TGTGCCAGCAGCCAGGGTTACACCGGGGAGCTGTTTTTT. Translation: CASSQGYTGELFF.

The V and J genes are TRBV10-3 and TRBJ1-1, with D unclear. V was clipped by 0 bases and J by 5 bases, with 13 bases between them. The germline V gene has CDR1 ENHRY and CDR2 SYGVKD. The CDR3 runs to 15 residues. The CDR3 nucleotides read TGTGCCATCAGTGAGTCAGCGGGGTTGGGGACTGAAGCTTTCTTT. The encoded protein is CAISESAGLGTEAFF.

This chain uses TRBV23-1 with TRBJ2-4; D gene ambiguous. TRBV23-1 counts as an open reading frame of uncertain function. Trimming stripped 3 bases from V and 0 bases from J, with 9 bases between. CDR3 length: 15 amino acids. The CDR3 reads CASSHTSLAKNIQYF. DNA for the CDR3: TGCGCCAGCAGTCATACATCCCTAGCCAAAAACATTCAGTACTTC.

This clone was seen a single time. This chain connects TRBV7-9 to TRBJ1-4, with 9 bases lining up with TRBD1. The germline V gene encodes CDR1 SEHNR and CDR2 FQNEAQ (reference sequence). V lost 5 bases and J lost 5; bases outside the gene matches: 3. The CDR3 is 14 residues long. The CDR3 is CASSQGTGNEKLFF. The CDR3 coding sequence is TGTGCCAGCAGCCAAGGGACAGGGAATGAAAAACTGTTTTTT.

The chain couples TRBV9 to TRBJ2-2; 7 bases agree with TRBD2. CDR1 and CDR2 from the germline V gene are SGDLS and YYNGEE. The CDR3 spans 14 residues. The ends lost 0 bases at V and 5 bases at J; junction bases unmatched: 1. Here the CDR3 DNA reads TGTGCCAGCAGCGTAGGGGGGGGGACCGGGGAGCTGTTTTTT. Residues: CASSVGGGTGELFF.

Here the CDR3 DNA reads TGTGCCAGCAGGTCGACAGGGTCTGAAGCTTTCTTT. As protein: CASRSTGSEAFF. The rearrangement joins TRBV6-6 to TRBJ1-1; 7 nucleotides match TRBD1. The V gene's germline CDR1 is MNHNY and CDR2 SVGAGI (reference sequence). The CDR3 runs to 12 residues. The V segment lost 6 bases and the J segment 6 bases; nucleotides outside the gene matches: 4.

The V call is TRBV4-1, the J call TRBJ1-4; D possibly corresponds to TRBD1 (5 bases). Trimming removed 1 base at V and 8 bases at J, with 17 bases between. Germline assignment: CDR1 MGHRA and CDR2 YSYEKL. This CDR3 is 16 amino acids long. CDR3 nucleotide sequence: TGCGCCAGCAGCCAAGTCTTGGGCGGACAACAAGAAAAACTGTTTTTT. It translates to CASSQVLGGQQEKLFF.

V usage is TRBV19 and J usage is TRBJ2-7, with TRBD1 identical over 11 bases. Per germline, CDR1 LNHDA and CDR2 SQIVND (reference sequence). V shed 5 bases and J 5 bases; nucleotides not matched to a gene: 5. This CDR3 has 14 amino acids. In DNA, the CDR3 is TGTGCCAGTAGTTCGGACAGGGGGCTCCACGAGCAGTACTTC. Its protein product is CASSSDRGLHEQYF.

V and J are TRBV10-1 and TRBJ1-4; no clear D. V lost 11 bases and J lost 8, with 18 bases in between. The CDR3 sequence is 13 residues long. Germline V gives CDR1 WNHNN, CDR2 SYGVQD (reference sequence). The CDR3 coding sequence is TGCGCCCGCCATGAGGTGGAGTTCGAAAAACTGTTTTTT. It encodes CARHEVEFEKLFF.

The chain employs TRBV14 and TRBJ1-2; TRBD1 matches at 8 bases. Germline V CDR1 and CDR2: SGHDN, FVKESK. Trimming at V came to 5 bases and at J to 8 bases, leaving 13 bases not matched to a gene. The CDR3 has 15 amino acids. The CDR3 region is CASSKYIQGGDGYTF. The CDR3 nucleotides are TGTGCCAGCAGCAAGTACATACAGGGGGGAGACGGCTACACCTTC.

V and J are TRBV6-5 and TRBJ2-1, with a possible D match to TRBD2 (5 bases). The germline gives CDR1 MNHEY, CDR2 SVGAGI. The CDR3 is 13 amino acids. Trimming shortened V by 7 bases and J by 6 bases, and 13 bases separated the two germline ends. The CDR3 loop is CASTFDGSNEQFF. CDR3 DNA: TGTGCCAGCACTTTCGATGGGAGCAATGAGCAGTTCTTC.

This sequence joins TRBV19 and TRBJ2-1; D not certain. Germline assignment: CDR1 LNHDA and CDR2 SQIVND (reference sequence). The CDR3 totals 13 residues. V was trimmed by 3 bases and J by 9 bases, leaving 12 bases between them. CDR3: CASSIQLSGEQFF. The CDR3 bases are TGTGCCAGTAGTATCCAACTCTCAGGTGAGCAGTTCTTC.

V and J are TRBV11-2 and TRBJ2-5, with 16 bases fitting TRBD2. The trim removed 5 bases at V and 7 bases at J, leaving 7 bases unmatched. Germline CDR1 SGHAT, CDR2 FQNNGV. The CDR3 has 16 residues. The CDR3, as DNA: TGTGCCAGCAGCACCGGGACTAGCGGGAGGGCTGGGACCCAGTACTTC. Its translation is CASSTGTSGRAGTQYF.

The V and J genes are TRBV6-5 and TRBJ1-4; D perhaps matches TRBD1 (5 bases). Per the germline V gene, CDR1 is MNHEY and CDR2 is SVGAGI. Trimming left V 0 bases short and J 3 bases short, with 8 bases between. CDR3 length: 15 residues. CDR3 loop: CASSYSWGPNEKLFF. The CDR3 bases are TGTGCCAGCAGTTACTCATGGGGCCCTAATGAAAAACTGTTTTTT.

This chain connects TRBV19 to TRBJ1-4, with 9 bases identical to TRBD1. Germline V lookup: CDR1 LNHDA, CDR2 SQIVND (reference sequence). V dropped 3 bases and J dropped 0; count of bases not matched to a gene: 5. The length of the CDR3 is 17 residues. The CDR3 protein is CASSIPDRGATNEKLFF. CDR3 coding DNA: TGTGCCAGTAGTATCCCGGACAGGGGTGCAACTAATGAAAAACTGTTTTTT.

The chain recombines TRBV18 with TRBJ1-4; unclear D gene. V dropped 6 bases and J dropped 1 base, with 15 bases sitting between them. Germline V lookup: CDR1 KGHSH, CDR2 LQKENI. This CDR3 region has 16 residues. The CDR3 here is CASSRSKAGTNEKLFF. The CDR3 bases are TGTGCCAGCTCCCGGTCGAAAGCGGGAACTAATGAAAAACTGTTTTTT.

This chain uses TRBV6-1 with TRBJ1-5, with 7 bases that match TRBD1. Germline V gene sequence: CDR1 MNHNS, CDR2 SASEGT. V gave up 5 bases and J gave up 4 bases; unmatched junction bases: 8. The CDR3 is 15 amino acids. The DNA of the CDR3 is TGTGCCAGCAGTCCGACAGGGATGGGAAATCAGCCCCAGCATTTT. Translating it yields CASSPTGMGNQPQHF.

V gene TRBV27 combines with J gene TRBJ1-5; 8 bases are a match to TRBD1. J gave up 0 bases and V 7 bases, and 8 bases lay outside the gene matches. The germline gives CDR1 MNHEY, CDR2 SMNVEV (reference sequence). The CDR3 is 16 amino acids. The chain's CDR3 is CASKSTGGHSNQPQHF. CDR3 DNA: TGTGCCAGCAAAAGTACAGGGGGGCATAGCAATCAGCCCCAGCATTTT.

The genes are TRBV30 and TRBJ2-5; D is unclear. The germline V gene has CDR1 GTSNPN and CDR2 SVGIG (reference sequence). The CDR3 length is 13 residues. Trimming removed 0 bases from V and 2 bases from J, with 7 bases in between. Here the CDR3 DNA reads TGTGCCTGGAGTGTACAGACGCAAGAGACCCAGTACTTC. Translated: CAWSVQTQETQYF. The complete variable domain, with remaining parts taken from reference TRBV30 and TRBJ2-5, reads SQTIHQWPATLVQPVGSPLSLECTVEGTSNPNLYWYRQAAGRGLQLLFYSVGIGQISSEVPQNLSASRPQDRQFILSSKKLLLSDSGFYLCAWSVQTQETQYFGPGTRLLVL.

V and J are TRBV5-6 and TRBJ1-2, with 9 bases aligning to TRBD1. Germline V gene sequence: CDR1 SGHDT, CDR2 YYEEEE. There are 15 residues in the CDR3. V trimming: 3 bases; J trimming: 5 bases; junction bases outside the gene matches: 8. The CDR3 nucleotides are TGTGCCAGCAGCTCCCCGGGACAGGGCTTTTATGGCTACACCTTC. Amino acid sequence: CASSSPGQGFYGYTF.

The chain carries TRBV11-2 and TRBJ2-1; 10 bases align to TRBD2. Germline CDR1 is SGHAT and CDR2 is FQNNGV. Trimming took 6 bases from V and 4 from J; bases not matched to a gene: 6. The CDR3 totals 15 residues. CDR3 bases: TGTGCCAGCAGATACCTAGCGGGGGCTTACAATGAGCAGTTCTTC. Amino acids: CASRYLAGAYNEQFF.

V is TRBV5-6 and J is TRBJ2-3, with TRBD2 matching over 8 bases. The germline gives CDR1 SGHDT, CDR2 YYEEEE. CDR3 length: 15 amino acids. The trim removed 4 bases at V and 5 bases at J, leaving 9 bases unmatched. DNA for the CDR3: TGTGCCAGCAGCCCCGGGGGGGGGCAAGGAGATACGCAGTATTTT. Its translation is CASSPGGGQGDTQYF.

The J gene is TRBJ2-7, the V gene TRBV6-5; D is possibly TRBD2 (7 bases). CDR1 is MNHEY, CDR2 SVGAGI, per germline. Trimming cost V 3 bases and J 5 bases, with 14 bases left between them. CDR3 length: 14 amino acids. The CDR3 spells CASSYTGGLDEQYF. The CDR3, as DNA: TGTGCCAGCAGTTATACGGGGGGCCTCGACGAGCAGTACTTC.

The V call is TRBV7-6, the J call TRBJ2-3; 7 bases fit TRBD2. The germline V gene encodes CDR1 SGHVS and CDR2 FNYEAQ. The CDR3 is made up of 15 amino acids. V lost 4 bases to trimming and J lost 4 bases; unmatched junction nucleotides: 8. The CDR3 is CASSSSGNSPDTQYF. CDR3 nucleotide sequence: TGTGCCAGCAGCTCGAGCGGGAATAGCCCAGATACGCAGTATTTT.

The gene calls are TRBV7-3 and TRBJ2-1; 11 positions agree with TRBD2. Trimming removed 5 bases from V and 8 bases from J; junction bases left unmatched: 8. The CDR3 covers 15 residues. CDR1 is SGHTA, CDR2 FQGTGA, per germline. The CDR3 is CASSPFSGGADEQFF. The DNA of the CDR3 is TGTGCCAGCAGCCCATTTAGCGGGGGGGCCGATGAGCAGTTCTTC.

The rearrangement joins TRBV6-1 to TRBJ1-1; 10 bases fit TRBD1. The ends lost 5 bases at V and 7 bases at J; junction bases unmatched: 7. The CDR3 has 14 residues. The germline V gene has CDR1 MNHNS and CDR2 SASEGT. The CDR3, as DNA: TGTGCCAGCAGTAGACAGGGGGCGCAAGGTGAAGCTTTCTTT. This translates into CASSRQGAQGEAFF.

The chain links TRBV5-6 to TRBJ2-5, with 9 bases identical to TRBD2. The ends lost 2 bases at V and 0 bases at J; junction bases unmatched: 2. This CDR3 has 15 amino acids. Germline CDR1 and CDR2: SGHDT and YYEEEE. The CDR3 sequence is CASSFSGGDQETQYF. The CDR3, as DNA: TGTGCCAGCAGCTTTAGCGGGGGAGACCAAGAGACCCAGTACTTC.